The 10 T cell receptor beta chains below were found in one sample sequenced in a study of beta chain features in type 1 diabetes. Findings and caveats of the study: Moderate yet significant TCRB CDR3 shortening was seen in Type 1 diabetes patients in all four CD4+ subsets.

These receptors' antigens are unknown. Of the isolated RNA, all was reverse transcribed, and so the sequenced material was expressed TCRB transcripts. The table came from immunoSEQ multiplex PCR; TCRdb's copy has only in-frame clones and leaves some out. The sample records about 660,000 clones, more than 13% being singletons. Material for sequencing was naive CD4+ T cells from blood. The receptors derive from a man aged 18 to 30 with type 1 diabetes.

This rearrangement joins TRBV7-2 to TRBJ1-1, with TRBD1 identical over 8 bases. The CDR3 spans 14 residues. V lost 2 bases to trimming and J lost 6 bases; unmatched junction nucleotides: 5. Germline-derived CDR1 and CDR2 are SGHTA and FQGNSA. CDR3 sequence (DNA): TGTGCCAGCAGCTTAAAGACAGGGGACCCTGAAGCTTTCTTT. Amino acids: CASSLKTGDPEAFF. The complete variable domain, with remaining parts taken from reference TRBV7-2 and TRBJ1-1, reads GAGVSQSPSNKVTEKGKDVELRCDPISGHTALYWYRQSLGQGLEFLIYFQGNSAPDKSGLPSDRFSAERTGGSVSTLTIQRTQQEDSAVYLCASSLKTGDPEAFFGQGTRLTVV.

V is TRBV6-5 and J is TRBJ2-5; 9 bases align to TRBD1. The CDR3 contains 12 residues. The V gene's germline CDR1 is MNHEY and CDR2 SVGAGI. Trimming at V came to 8 bases and at J to 5 bases, leaving 3 bases not matched to a gene. CDR3 DNA: TGTGCCAGCCACAGGGGGCGGGAGACCCAGTACTTC. Its translation is CASHRGRETQYF.

The CDR3 nucleotides are TGTGCCAGCAGCTTTGACCCCATGAACACTGAAGCTTTCTTT. Translation gives CASSFDPMNTEAFF. The V gene is TRBV5-6, the J gene TRBJ1-1, with D uncertain. V was trimmed by 2 bases and J by 0 bases, leaving 8 bases between them. This CDR3 is 14 amino acids long. From germline, CDR1 is SGHDT and CDR2 YYEEEE. Full variable domain (rest looked up from reference TRBV5-6 and TRBJ1-1): DAGVTQSPTHLIKTRGQQVTLRCSPKSGHDTVSWYQQALGQGPQFIFQYYEEEERQRGNFPDRFSGHQFPNYSSELNVNALLLGDSALYLCASSFDPMNTEAFFGQGTRLTVV.

The rearrangement joins TRBV7-9 to TRBJ2-7; either TRBD1 or TRBD2 may fit D (5 bases each). Per germline, CDR1 SEHNR and CDR2 FQNEAQ (reference sequence). V gave up 5 bases and J gave up 2 bases, with 13 bases separating them. This CDR3 contains 14 residues. The DNA of the CDR3 is TGTGCCAGCAGCCCCCGGGACCGAACCTACGAGCAGTACTTC. Encoded protein: CASSPRDRTYEQYF.

The chain uses TRBV9 and TRBJ2-5, with TRBD2 as a possible D gene (5 bases). V shed 0 bases and J shed 1 base, with 13 bases lying between them. The germline V gene has CDR1 SGDLS and CDR2 YYNGEE. CDR3 length: 16 residues. The CDR3 bases are TGTGCCAGCAGCGTAGCAGCGGATAACCTCCAAGAGACCCAGTACTTC. It specifies CASSVAADNLQETQYF. Full variable domain (remainder filled in from reference TRBV9 and TRBJ2-5): DSGVTQTPKHLITATGQRVTLRCSPRSGDLSVYWYQQSLDQGLQFLIQYYNGEERAKGNILERFSAQQFPDLHSELNLSSLELGDSALYFCASSVAADNLQETQYFGPGTRLLVL.

This clone was picked up a small number of times. The J gene is TRBJ2-1, the V gene TRBV5-1; 8 bases are a match to TRBD2. This CDR3 is built from 14 residues. The V gene end was trimmed by 6 bases and the J gene end by 10 bases; junction bases not matched to a gene: 12. The germline V gene encodes CDR1 SGHRS and CDR2 YFSETQ. CDR3 residues: CASKEAGVGLEQFF. The CDR3, as DNA: TGCGCCAGCAAAGAAGCGGGAGTAGGGTTAGAGCAGTTCTTC.

This clone was seen a few times. This rearrangement joins TRBV9 to TRBJ2-7; 7 bases agree with TRBD1. Unmatched junction bases numbered 9, after V lost 0 bases and J lost 3 bases. The CDR3 totals 16 residues. CDR1 and CDR2 (germline): SGDLS, YYNGEE. The CDR3 sequence: CASSVAPTGSLYEQYF. As DNA, the CDR3 is TGTGCCAGCAGCGTAGCCCCGACAGGGAGCCTCTACGAGCAGTACTTC.

This rearrangement joins TRBV14 to TRBJ2-7; TRBD2 aligns across 9 bases. CDR1 and CDR2 (germline): SGHDN, FVKESK. Trimming removed 4 bases from V and 3 bases from J; junction bases left unmatched: 7. The CDR3 consists of 15 residues. For the CDR3, the DNA is TGTGCCAGCAGCCGCCTCGGACTAGCGATCTACGAGCAGTACTTC. This encodes CASSRLGLAIYEQYF.

This chain joins TRBV6-5 and TRBJ1-1, with D possibly being TRBD1 (5 bases). Per germline, CDR1 MNHEY and CDR2 SVGAGI. The CDR3 is 14 residues long. V lost 3 bases to trimming and J lost 3 bases, with 11 bases between them. The CDR3 loop is CASSYRDRYTEAFF. The CDR3 DNA is TGTGCCAGCAGTTATCGCGACAGATACACTGAAGCTTTCTTT.

The chain carries TRBV19 and TRBJ1-5; D is unclear. Germline CDR1 is LNHDA and CDR2 is SQIVND (reference sequence). The CDR3 has 15 residues. Trimming stripped 3 bases from V and 0 bases from J, with 9 bases between. CDR3 DNA: TGTGCCAGTAGTATTGGTCAGTATAGCAATCAGCCCCAGCATTTT. Translation: CASSIGQYSNQPQHF.